This T cell receptor (beta chain) was sequenced during a study of blood T cell repertoires in COVID-19. Background on the study: There were acute and convalescent COVID-19 samples, and they came from the United States, Italy and Spain.

Repertoires were generated with immunoSEQ multiplex PCR, while TCRdb's copy carries only in-frame clones and drops some. Here the sample spans roughly 110,000 clones, around 83% being singletons. Germline V gene sequence: CDR1 MNHNY, CDR2 SVGAGI (reference sequence). The J segment lost 0 bases and the V segment lost 5 bases, leaving 10 bases of the junction unmatched. There are 19 residues in the CDR3. This rearrangement joins TRBV6-6 to TRBJ2-3; 14 nucleotides match TRBD2. Specimen: peripheral blood. This TCR was sampled from a woman aged 55-69 years with COVID-19, enrolled during active disease. CDR3 sequence: CASSHGTSGGERSTDTQYF. The CDR3 bases are TGTGCCAGCAGTCACGGGACTAGCGGGGGAGAACGTAGCACAGATACGCAGTATTTT.